This T cell receptor (beta chain) was obtained from a study of T cells after yellow fever vaccination. Study context: Preparation used SMART-Seq v4 Ultra Low Input for the low-cell-number fractions.

The TCR cDNA carried a universal primer site and UMIs from 5'RACE template switching. One entry per CDR3 protein, called by TCRdb with MiXCR from the 5' RACE reads. In the table there are about 320,000 distinct CDR3 sequences, around 4.4% of which are singletons. Regarding the study as a whole: The secondary T-cell response peaked on day 5, not day 15, but was weaker. Abundant contaminating clonotypes from the bulk population could appear in FACS-sorted repertoires.

CDR3 length: 13 residues. V was trimmed by 1 base and J by 2 bases, leaving 7 bases between them. CDR1 is SGHRS, CDR2 YFSETQ, per germline. Details on this clonotype: Its specificity is unknown.

This receptor was identified in a young man who received the YFV17D yellow fever vaccine. The chain uses TRBV5-1 and TRBJ2-7; the D gene is possibly TRBD1 (6 bases). This sample comprised PBMCs, obtained 15 days after the yellow fever booster vaccination. The CDR3 bases are TGCGCCAGCAGCTTGAGGGGGACCTACGAGCAGTACGTC. This sequence encodes CASSLRGTYEQYV.